These 5 T cell receptor beta chains were all obtained from the same sample, sequenced in a study of identical twins. TCRdb re-analysed the 5' RACE reads in MiXCR, keeping a single row per CDR3 protein. The sample holds around 650,000 distinct CDR3 sequences; under 8.5% are singletons and the top ten take 1.5% to 2%. This sample was shared with a second study, whose subject was yellow fever vaccine responses in identical twins.

Sample: PBMCs. Receptors were obtained from a woman aged 18-29 years in good health.

This clonotype was observed many times. The genes are TRBV5-1 and TRBJ2-1; 9 bases fit TRBD2. Germline V gene data show CDR1 as SGHRS and CDR2 as YFSETQ. This CDR3 is 17 amino acids long. V was pared by 0 bases and J by 0 bases, with 4 bases of the junction left unmatched. The CDR3 coding sequence is TGCGCCAGCAGCTTGGTAGGTAGCGGGAGCTCCTACAATGAGCAGTTCTTC. Translation gives CASSLVGSGSSYNEQFF.

The chain uses TRBV28 and TRBJ2-3; D is uncertain. The CDR3 extends over 13 amino acids. V gave up 0 bases and J gave up 4 bases, with 5 bases separating them. Germline V gene lookup returns CDR1 MDHEN and CDR2 SYDVKM. In DNA form, the CDR3 reads TGTGCCAGCAGTTTATGGGCAGCAGATACGCAGTATTTT. It specifies CASSLWAADTQYF.

This clonotype was observed a handful of times. The CDR3, as DNA: TGTGCCAGCTCACCAGCATGGAGCACAGATACGCAGTATTTT. As protein: CASSPAWSTDTQYF. V usage is TRBV18 and J usage is TRBJ2-3; D remains ambiguous. Germline assignment: CDR1 KGHSH and CDR2 LQKENI. With 2 bases removed from V and 0 bases from J, the gap between germline ends came to 6 bases. The CDR3 runs to 14 residues.

This clonotype was detected many times. The V gene is TRBV5-1, the J gene TRBJ2-5; 14 bases match TRBD2. This CDR3 spans 16 amino acids. Trimming removed 4 bases from V and 4 bases from J; junction bases left unmatched: 6. CDR1 is SGHRS, CDR2 YFSETQ, per germline. The CDR3: CASSPGLAGVSETQYF. CDR3 DNA sequence: TGCGCCAGCAGCCCGGGACTAGCGGGAGTTTCAGAGACCCAGTACTTC.

The V gene is TRBV29-1, the J gene TRBJ2-1; 10 bases are shared with TRBD1. The V segment lost 7 bases and the J segment 6 bases; nucleotides outside the gene matches: 9. The V gene's germline CDR1 is SQVTM and CDR2 ANQGSEA. This CDR3 spans 14 amino acids. The CDR3 nucleotides are TGCAGCGCCGACAGGGACAGGGGAGTCAATGAGCAGTTCTTC. It is translated as CSADRDRGVNEQFF.